This T cell receptor beta chain was documented in a study of CD8 T cells in Susac syndrome. Whole-study findings and limits: The authors acknowledged that their TCR sequencing and HLA analysis involved a relatively small number of individuals.

With 6 bases removed from V and 4 bases from J, the gap between germline ends came to 18 bases. This CDR3 spans 16 amino acids. CDR1 and CDR2 (germline): KGHDR, SFDVKD. Note on this clonotype: Its antigen is not identified.

In contrast to the negatively isolated CD8+ and CD4+ T cells, TEMRA cells were FACS-enriched. RNA was extracted with the RNeasy kit, and a quantity of roughly 0.5 to 1 ug was reverse transcribed using random hexamers. immunoSEQ multiplex PCR amplified TCR beta CDR3 across 54 Vbeta, 13 Jbeta. TCRdb independently ran MiXCR on the immunoSEQ multiplex PCR reads; one entry per CDR3 protein. The table has about 130,000 distinct CDR3 sequences, 85% to 95% seen once. Sequences were obtained from CD8+ T cells from PBMCs. This chain connects TRBV24-1 to TRBJ1-5; possibly TRBD1 for D (6 bases). The sequence was obtained from a human donor with multiple sclerosis. As DNA, the CDR3 is TGTGCCACCAGTTGGTCCCCCAGGGGCCAAAATCAGCCCCAGCATTTT. It yields the protein CATSWSPRGQNQPQHF.